The 8 T cell receptor beta chains below were found in one sample sequenced in a study of blood T cell repertoires in COVID-19. TCRdb's table, derived via immunoSEQ multiplex PCR, lists solely in-frame clones and lacks some. The sample yields about 180,000 clones, 85% to 90% seen once. Sequencing input: PBMCs or T cells enriched from blood (not recorded which). The receptors were gathered from a woman between 40 and 55 years old with acute COVID-19.

In DNA form, the CDR3 reads TGTGCCAGCAGCCCCAAGACAGTCTACGAGCAGTACTTC. It yields the protein CASSPKTVYEQYF. The chain employs TRBV3-1 (or the pseudogene TRBV3-2) and TRBJ2-7, with a possible D match to TRBD1 (5 bases). The germline V gene encodes CDR1 LGHDT and CDR2 YNNKEL (reference sequence). Deletions cut 4 bases from V and 3 bases from J, with 10 bases between. The CDR3 has 13 amino acids.

J is TRBJ2-7 and V is TRBV5-1, with 9 bases matching TRBD1. The CDR3 spans 16 residues. V trimming: 4 bases; J trimming: 6 bases; junction bases outside the gene matches: 14. CDR1 SGHRS and CDR2 YFSETQ come from the germline V gene. DNA of the CDR3: TGCGCCAGCAGCAAACAGGGGGCGCAGGTCCGCCTCGAGCAGTACTTC. This encodes CASSKQGAQVRLEQYF. The full variable domain, completed using reference TRBV5-1 and TRBJ2-7, is KAGVTQTPRYLIKTRGQQVTLSCSPISGHRSVSWYQQTPGQGLQFLFEYFSETQRNKGNFPGRFSGRQFSNSRSEMNVSTLELGDSALYLCASSKQGAQVRLEQYFGPGTRLTVT.

This chain uses TRBV12-5 with TRBJ2-2; 12 positions match TRBD2. The trim removed 4 bases at V and 6 bases at J, leaving 6 bases unmatched. CDR1 is LGHNT and CDR2 is FRNRAP in the germline V gene. The CDR3 runs 16 residues. CDR3 amino acids: CASGSRLAGVAGELFF. The DNA of the CDR3 is TGTGCTAGTGGTTCGAGACTAGCGGGAGTGGCCGGGGAGCTGTTTTTT.

The rearrangement joins TRBV28 to TRBJ2-7; 9 bases fit TRBD2. Germline CDR1 reads MDHEN; CDR2 reads SYDVKM. The CDR3 is 15 amino acids. V lost 3 bases to trimming and J lost 4 bases; unmatched junction nucleotides: 7. The CDR3 is CASSFERGAFYEQYF. The CDR3 nucleotides read TGTGCCAGCAGTTTCGAGCGGGGGGCCTTTTACGAGCAGTACTTC.

This clone came up once. The J gene is TRBJ1-2, the V gene TRBV9, with TRBD1 identical over 7 bases. This CDR3 contains 16 residues. The germline CDR1 and CDR2 sequences are SGDLS and YYNGEE. Trimming at V came to 4 bases and at J to 2 bases, leaving 11 bases not matched to a gene. This chain's CDR3 is CASSHPTGDPNYGYTF. CDR3 DNA: TGTGCCAGCAGCCACCCTACAGGGGATCCAAACTATGGCTACACCTTC. Filled out from reference TRBV9 and TRBJ1-2, the complete variable domain reads DSGVTQTPKHLITATGQRVTLRCSPRSGDLSVYWYQQSLDQGLQFLIQYYNGEERAKGNILERFSAQQFPDLHSELNLSSLELGDSALYFCASSHPTGDPNYGYTFGSGTRLTVV.

This CDR3 is CASSAGTGGYEQYF. As DNA, the CDR3 is TGTGCCAGCAGCGCCGGGACAGGGGGTTACGAGCAGTACTTC. This chain connects TRBV13 to TRBJ2-7, with 11 bases identical to TRBD1. With V trimmed by 5 bases and J by 4 bases, 4 bases remained unmatched. Per the germline V gene, CDR1 is PRHDT and CDR2 is FYEKMQ (reference sequence). This CDR3 has 14 residues. Full variable domain (outside the CDR3, taken from reference TRBV13 and TRBJ2-7): AAGVIQSPRHLIKEKRETATLKCYPIPRHDTVYWYQQGPGQDPQFLISFYEKMQSDKGSIPDRFSAQQFSDYHSELNMSSLELGDSALYFCASSAGTGGYEQYFGPGTRLTVT.

The chain's CDR3 is CASSRLTSGRSLGRNEQFF. The CDR3 DNA is TGTGCCAGCAGTCGTTTGACTAGCGGGAGGTCCCTAGGGCGTAATGAGCAGTTCTTC. The chain carries TRBV7-8 and TRBJ2-1, with 13 bases that match TRBD2. There are 19 residues in the CDR3. Germline CDR1 reads SGHVS; CDR2 reads FQNEAQ. Germline trimming cut 6 bases from V and 7 bases from J; bases unmatched to any gene: 18.

The chain recombines TRBV19 with TRBJ2-2; 7 bases align to TRBD2. CDR1 and CDR2 (germline): LNHDA, SQIVND (reference sequence). The CDR3 is 15 residues long. The J segment lost 7 bases and the V segment lost 0 bases, leaving 5 bases of the junction unmatched. CDR3 amino acids: CASSIDQGGSGELFF. The CDR3 region has the DNA TGTGCCAGTAGTATAGATCAGGGCGGGAGCGGGGAGCTGTTTTTT.